This is a list of T cell receptor beta chains from one sample in a study of beta chain features in type 1 diabetes. The assay was immunoSEQ multiplex PCR, and TCRdb's table has in-frame clones only and misses some. The sample shows some 660,000 clones, 11% to 15% of them seen only once. What was sequenced was naive CD4+ T cells from blood. The source is a man in his late teens or twenties with type 1 diabetes. Both conserved end residues are part of each CDR3. A D gene is named only where the DNA matches it firmly. Not all rows give a size; the values are once, few, many and, for expanded clones, a class.

CDR3 length,clone size,V gene,D gene,J gene,CDR3 DNA,CDR3 protein
14,few,TRBV5-1,NA,TRBJ1-3,TGCGCCAGCACCCCGGTCCCGTCTGGAAACACCATATATTTT,CASTPVPSGNTIYF
15,NA,TRBV7-9,NA,TRBJ1-2,TGTGCCAGCAGCTTAGCGAGTAGAGGGAACTATGGCTACACCTTC,CASSLASRGNYGYTF
19,few,TRBV7-3,NA,TRBJ1-2,TGTGCCAGCAGCTTCCAGGGTCGGCGGGGAGTAGCCGAGGCCTATGGCTACACCTTC,CASSFQGRRGVAEAYGYTF
13,NA,TRBV30,NA,TRBJ2-6,TGTGCCTGGGCAATTGGTGGGGCCAACGTCCTGACTTTC,CAWAIGGANVLTF
14,NA,TRBV5-4,NA,TRBJ2-6,TGTGCCAGCAGCTCGGGCTCTGGGGCCAACGTCCTGACTTTC,CASSSGSGANVLTF
17,NA,TRBV4-3,NA,TRBJ2-3,TGCGCCAGCAGCCAAGATGTCGGGCGCGGGACGGCAGATACGCAGTATTTT,CASSQDVGRGTADTQYF
16,NA,TRBV7-9,NA,TRBJ1-6,TGTGCCAGCAGCTTAACAGGGCCCGGCTTGAATTCACCCCTCCACTTT,CASSLTGPGLNSPLHF
16,NA,TRBV7-3,NA,TRBJ2-2,TGTGCCAGCAGCTTATGGGGCTCCCAGAACACCGGGGAGCTGTTTTTT,CASSLWGSQNTGELFF
13,NA,TRBV30,NA,TRBJ1-1,TGTGCCTGGGACCCCCAGGGCGGGGGTGAAGCTTTCTTT,CAWDPQGGGEAFF
15,NA,TRBV5-4,TRBD1,TRBJ2-4,TGTGCCAGCAGCAGGGACAGGGTGGCCAAAAACATTCAGTACTTC,CASSRDRVAKNIQYF
16,few,TRBV7-2,NA,TRBJ2-6,TGTGCCAGCAGCTTAACTAGTAGCTCTGGGGCCAACGTCCTGACTTTC,CASSLTSSSGANVLTF
11,NA,TRBV14,NA,TRBJ2-7,TGTGCCAGCAGCCGATACTACGAGCAGTACTTC,CASSRYYEQYF
16,few,TRBV7-2,NA,TRBJ1-5,TGTGCCAGCAGCTTAGATTATCCTGCTAGAGAGAAGGCCCAGCATTTT,CASSLDYPAREKAQHF
14,few,TRBV10-3,TRBD1,TRBJ2-3,TGTGCCATCAGTGGGGGGACAGGGCTGGATACGCAGTATTTT,CAISGGTGLDTQYF
17,few,TRBV9,TRBD2,TRBJ2-6,TGTGCCAGCAGCGTAGGAGCGGGGGCTGATGGGGCCAACGTCCTGACTTTC,CASSVGAGADGANVLTF
11,few,TRBV27,NA,TRBJ2-1,TGTGCCAGCAGCAACCAAATTGAGCAGTTCTTC,CASSNQIEQFF
12,few,TRBV7-9,NA,TRBJ1-1,TGTGCCAGCAGCTTCCACAGGGTTGAAGCTTTCTTT,CASSFHRVEAFF
14,NA,TRBV30,NA,TRBJ2-5,TGTGCCTGGAGTAAAGGGACGGGACAAGAGACCCAGTACTTC,CAWSKGTGQETQYF
13,few,TRBV5-6,NA,TRBJ2-7,TGTGCCAGCAGCTGGGCTGACAGCTACGAGCAGTACTTC,CASSWADSYEQYF
21,NA,TRBV7-3,TRBD2,TRBJ2-1,TGTGCCAGCAGCCCTCGGGGGCTAGCGGGGGGGCCTGTAAGCTCCTACAATGAGCAGTTCTTC,CASSPRGLAGGPVSSYNEQFF
16,few,TRBV7-9,TRBD1,TRBJ2-4,TGTGCCAGCAGCTTGGGGACAGGGGCGGCCAAAAACATTCAGTACTTC,CASSLGTGAAKNIQYF
15,NA,TRBV28,TRBD2,TRBJ2-7,TGTGCCAGCAGTTTAGGACTAGCGGGGGCCTACGAGCAGTACTTC,CASSLGLAGAYEQYF
15,NA,TRBV18,NA,TRBJ1-6,TGTGCCAGCTCACCCTCGGATGACAGGAATTCACCCCTCCACTTT,CASSPSDDRNSPLHF
12,NA,TRBV29-1,NA,TRBJ2-7,TGCAGCGGATGGACGGTCTCCTACGAGCAGTACTTC,CSGWTVSYEQYF
14,few,TRBV7-9,NA,TRBJ1-5,TGTGCCAGCAGCTTAGCGGTTAGCAATCAGCCCCAGCATTTT,CASSLAVSNQPQHF